A selection of T cell receptor beta chains follows, all from one sample in a study of shared clonotypes between healthy human individuals. Measured with immunoSEQ multiplex PCR; TCRdb has only the in-frame clones, and not every one. Among approximately 2.1 million clones listed, just over 90% were seen once. Sequencing input: naive CD4+ T cells from PBMCs. These receptors came from a man aged 18 to 29 in good health. Some clones in this sample may be carry-over from other donors' samples. CDR3s include the opening cysteine and the closing phenylalanine or tryptophan.

CDR3: CATKRTGNTGELFF; J: TRBJ2-2; V: TRBV15
CDR3: CASSGPTGAAEKLFF; J: TRBJ1-4; V: TRBV25-1
CDR3: CAVKGQGSQQYF; J: TRBJ2-7; V: TRBV11-2
CDR3: CASSLNPSAETQYF; J: TRBJ2-5; V: TRBV7-3
CDR3: CASSPSTKWDEQYF; J: TRBJ2-7; V: TRBV4-1
CDR3: CASKRLALSATNEKLFF; J: TRBJ1-4; V: TRBV27
CDR3: CASSPHPGETQYF; J: TRBJ2-5; V: TRBV9
CDR3: CASSAEGNTIYF; J: TRBJ1-3; V: TRBV6-1
CDR3: CASSHPGQGNTGELFF; J: TRBJ2-2; V: TRBV6-6
CDR3: CASSDTGAYEQYF; J: TRBJ2-7; V: TRBV6-6
CDR3: CASSLMAADTQYF; J: TRBJ2-3; V: TRBV7-9
CDR3: CASSLGTSGSGKTQYF; J: TRBJ2-5; V: TRBV5-6
CDR3: CASSLQGGSTDTQYF; J: TRBJ2-3; V: TRBV4-1
CDR3: CASSQDGGRGARNTIYF; J: TRBJ1-3; V: TRBV14
CDR3: CASSSRDGLQETQYF; J: TRBJ2-5; V: TRBV7-3
CDR3: CASSQDTRGYTF; J: TRBJ1-2; V: TRBV4-1
CDR3: CASSEDRTPFSGANVLTF; J: TRBJ2-6; V: TRBV2
CDR3: CASTSTNEKLFF; J: TRBJ1-4; V: TRBV28
CDR3: CASSLHTGGAVFQPQHF; J: TRBJ1-5; V: TRBV27
CDR3: CASSMVRYSEQYF; J: TRBJ2-7; V: TRBV19
CDR3: CASSLRTQGRETQYF; J: TRBJ2-5; V: TRBV28
CDR3: CASSSPYGELFF; J: TRBJ2-2; V: TRBV6-5
CDR3: CASSGGLVRMEEQFF; J: TRBJ2-1; V: TRBV6-5
CDR3: CASSLDLSRASYEQYF; J: TRBJ2-7; V: TRBV11-2
CDR3: CASNQRGYNEQFF; J: TRBJ2-1; V: TRBV9
CDR3: CSVSGDRGSDEQYF; J: TRBJ2-7; V: TRBV29-1
CDR3: CASSFLQGPYNEQFF; J: TRBJ2-1; V: TRBV7-2
CDR3: CASSPGTGNQPQHF; J: TRBJ1-5; V: TRBV18
CDR3: CASISGGTYEQYF; J: TRBJ2-7; V: TRBV6-1
CDR3: CASSLQGGEKLFF; J: TRBJ1-4; V: TRBV5-1
CDR3: CASSIVRGDSPLHF; J: TRBJ1-6; V: TRBV19
CDR3: CATSSPRNRRYEQYF; J: TRBJ2-7; V: TRBV15
CDR3: CASSRALIAGVWETQYF; J: TRBJ2-5; V: TRBV11-2
CDR3: CASSVGPSGGKLTNEKLFF; J: TRBJ1-4; V: TRBV9
CDR3: CASSLRQGAPRETQYF; J: TRBJ2-5; V: TRBV5-5
CDR3: CASSDLSEQYF; J: TRBJ2-7; V: TRBV2
CDR3: CASTPTPQNTEAFF; J: TRBJ1-1; V: TRBV28
CDR3: CASSGGLAGYNEQFF; J: TRBJ2-1; V: TRBV28
CDR3: CASSFGQGINEQYF; J: TRBJ2-7; V: TRBV7-9
CDR3: CASSLGLAGYNEQFF; J: TRBJ2-1; V: TRBV5-1
CDR3: CASSLGPGQGVYGYTF; J: TRBJ1-2; V: TRBV5-6
CDR3: CASSFGLASYNEQFF; J: TRBJ2-1; V: TRBV5-1
CDR3: CASSLEGKPDEKLFF; J: TRBJ1-4; V: TRBV5-6
CDR3: CASSLGSGGEQFF; J: TRBJ2-1; V: TRBV7-8